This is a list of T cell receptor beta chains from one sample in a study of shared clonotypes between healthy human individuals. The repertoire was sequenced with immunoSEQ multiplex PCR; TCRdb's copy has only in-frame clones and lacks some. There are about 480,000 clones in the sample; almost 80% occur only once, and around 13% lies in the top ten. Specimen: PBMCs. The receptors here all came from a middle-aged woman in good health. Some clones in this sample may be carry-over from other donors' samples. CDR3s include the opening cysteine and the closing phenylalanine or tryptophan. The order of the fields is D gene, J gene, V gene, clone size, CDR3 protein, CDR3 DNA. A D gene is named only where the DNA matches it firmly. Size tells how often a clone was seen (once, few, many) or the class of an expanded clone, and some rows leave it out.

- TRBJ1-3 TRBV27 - CASSLGRGLGDTIYF TGTGCCAGCAGTTTAGGACGAGGACTGGGAGACACCATATATTTT
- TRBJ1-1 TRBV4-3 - CASSQDGTNTEAFF TGCGCCAGCAGCCAAGATGGGACGAACACTGAAGCTTTCTTT
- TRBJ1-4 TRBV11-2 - CASSLDRIGVKLFF TGTGCCAGCAGCTTAGATAGGATCGGGGTAAAACTGTTTTTT
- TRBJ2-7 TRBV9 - CASSHRGRGAYEQYF TGTGCCAGCAGCCATCGGGGCAGGGGAGCCTACGAGCAGTACTTC
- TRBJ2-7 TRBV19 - CASSIGGSAYEQYF TGTGCCAGTAGTATTGGGGGGAGCGCCTACGAGCAGTACTTC
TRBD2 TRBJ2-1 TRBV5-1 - CASSLGPKAGGWTNEQFF TGCGCCAGCAGCTTGGGTCCCAAAGCGGGAGGGTGGACGAATGAGCAGTTCTTC
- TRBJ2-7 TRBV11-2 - CASSLDSTAAYEQYF TGTGCCAGCAGCTTAGATAGCACAGCAGCCTACGAGCAGTACTTC
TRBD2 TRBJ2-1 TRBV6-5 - CASSYGLAGVNEQFF TGTGCCAGCAGTTACGGGCTAGCGGGAGTCAATGAGCAGTTCTTC
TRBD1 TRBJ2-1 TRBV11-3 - CASSAFSGQGASEQFF TGTGCCAGCAGCGCTTTTTCGGGACAGGGGGCGAGTGAGCAGTTCTTC
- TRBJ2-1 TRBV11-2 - CASSRPGLATYNEQFF TGTGCCAGCAGTCGACCGGGACTCGCCACATACAATGAGCAGTTCTTC
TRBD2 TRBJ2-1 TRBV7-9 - CASSLAMGGRNEQFF TGTGCCAGCAGCTTAGCCATGGGAGGGCGAAATGAGCAGTTCTTC
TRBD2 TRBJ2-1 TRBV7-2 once CASSTGTRRGGWFF TGTGCCAGCAGTACCGGGACTAGGAGGGGTGGATGGTTCTTC
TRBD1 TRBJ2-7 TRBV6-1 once CASSDPGQGLGEQYF TGTGCCAGCAGTGACCCGGGACAGGGATTAGGCGAGCAGTACTTC
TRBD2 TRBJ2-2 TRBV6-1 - CASSLAGESGELFF TGTGCCAGCAGTCTAGCGGGAGAATCCGGGGAGCTGTTTTTT
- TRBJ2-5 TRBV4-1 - CASSPYGSVGETQYF TGCGCCAGCAGCCCCTACGGCAGTGTCGGGGAGACCCAGTACTTC
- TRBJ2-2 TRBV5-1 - CASSPGLGGELFF TGCGCCAGCAGCCCGGGGCTGGGCGGGGAGCTGTTTTTT
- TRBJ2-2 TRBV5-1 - CASSLPDLGELFF TGCGCCAGCAGCTTGCCAGACCTCGGGGAGCTGTTTTTT
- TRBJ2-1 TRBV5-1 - CASRVDPRLDYNEQFF TGCGCCAGCAGAGTTGACCCGAGACTTGACTACAATGAGCAGTTCTTC
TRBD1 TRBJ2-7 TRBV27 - CASSRSGQGTSYEQYF TGTGCCAGCAGTCGTTCAGGACAGGGGACCTCCTACGAGCAGTACTTC
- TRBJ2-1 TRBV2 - CASSEGGGLTYNEQFF TGTGCCAGCAGTGAAGGAGGAGGACTAACCTACAATGAGCAGTTCTTC
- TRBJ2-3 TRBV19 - CASSWGPFTDTQYF TGTGCCAGTAGCTGGGGACCATTCACAGATACGCAGTATTTT
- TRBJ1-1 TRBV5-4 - CASSLGQAGNTEAFF TGTGCCAGCAGCTTGGGACAGGCGGGGAACACTGAAGCTTTCTTT
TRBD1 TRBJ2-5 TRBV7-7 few CASSQLGGGETQYF TGTGCCAGCAGCCAGCTAGGGGGCGGTGAGACCCAGTACTTC
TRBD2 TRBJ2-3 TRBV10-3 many CAISLQRESDTQYF TGTGCCATCTCGCTCCAGCGGGAGTCAGATACGCAGTATTTT
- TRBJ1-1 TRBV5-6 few CASSLKNTEAFF TGTGCCAGCAGCTTGAAAAACACTGAAGCTTTCTTT
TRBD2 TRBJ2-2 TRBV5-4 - CASSDGTSGNTGELFF TGTGCCAGCAGCGATGGGACTAGCGGGAACACCGGGGAGCTGTTTTTT
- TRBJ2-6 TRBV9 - CASSPGAGTGAGANVLTF TGTGCCAGCAGCCCCGGTGCAGGGACCGGAGCTGGGGCCAACGTCCTGACTTTC
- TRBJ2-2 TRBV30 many CAWSVREKDTGELFF TGTGCCTGGAGTGTACGGGAGAAGGACACCGGGGAGCTGTTTTTT
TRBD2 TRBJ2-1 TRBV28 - CASSILAGGFNEQFF TGTGCCAGCAGTATACTAGCGGGAGGTTTCAATGAGCAGTTCTTC
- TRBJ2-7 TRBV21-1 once CASSPVPSVHEQYF TGTGCCAGCAGCCCAGTCCCCTCCGTACACGAGCAGTACTTC
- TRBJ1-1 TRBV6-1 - CASSPTGLVNEAFF TGTGCCAGCAGTCCGACGGGGTTAGTGAATGAAGCTTTCTTT
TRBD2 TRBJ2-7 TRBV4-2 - CASSQALAGSYEQYF TGTGCCAGCAGCCAAGCGTTAGCGGGGTCCTACGAGCAGTACTTC
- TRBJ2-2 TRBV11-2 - CASRLLSHTGELFF TGTGCCAGCCGGCTCCTGTCCCACACCGGGGAGCTGTTTTTT
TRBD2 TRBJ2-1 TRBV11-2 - CASSLSTSGIGYNEQFF TGTGCCAGCAGCTTAAGCACTAGCGGGATTGGATACAATGAGCAGTTCTTC
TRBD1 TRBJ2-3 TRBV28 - CASSSALQGSTDTQYF TGTGCCAGCAGTTCAGCGTTACAGGGGAGTACAGATACGCAGTATTTT
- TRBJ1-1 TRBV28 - CASSFYTIDTEAFF TGTGCCAGCAGTTTTTACACCATAGACACTGAAGCTTTCTTT
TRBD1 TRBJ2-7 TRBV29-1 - CSVRDRGLDEQYF TGCAGCGTACGGGACAGGGGGCTGGACGAGCAGTACTTC
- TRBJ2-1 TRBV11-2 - CASSLDPRAYRGGEQFF TGTGCCAGCAGCTTAGATCCTAGGGCCTACCGAGGAGGTGAGCAGTTCTTC
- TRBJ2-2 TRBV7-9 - CASSWTDHSTGTGELFF TGTGCCAGCAGTTGGACAGACCATTCAACGGGCACCGGGGAGCTGTTTTTT
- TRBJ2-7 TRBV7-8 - CASSYRQRQSYEQYF TGTGCCAGCAGCTACCGACAGCGCCAGTCCTACGAGCAGTACTTC
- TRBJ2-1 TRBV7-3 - CASSLKGGTINNEQFF TGTGCCAGCAGCTTAAAGGGGGGGACTATTAACAATGAGCAGTTCTTC